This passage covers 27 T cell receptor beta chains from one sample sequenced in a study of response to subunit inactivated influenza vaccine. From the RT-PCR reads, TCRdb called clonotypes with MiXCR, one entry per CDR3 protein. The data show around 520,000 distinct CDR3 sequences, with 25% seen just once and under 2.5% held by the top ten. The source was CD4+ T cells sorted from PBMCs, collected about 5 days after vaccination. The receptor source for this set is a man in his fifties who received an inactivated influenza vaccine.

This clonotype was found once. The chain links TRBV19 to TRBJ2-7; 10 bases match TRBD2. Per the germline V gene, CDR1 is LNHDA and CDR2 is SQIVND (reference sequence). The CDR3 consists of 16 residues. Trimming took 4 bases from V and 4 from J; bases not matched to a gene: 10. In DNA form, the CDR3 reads TGTGCCAGTAGTAGGAGGACTAGCGGAATTTCTTACGAGCAGTACTTC. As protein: CASSRRTSGISYEQYF.

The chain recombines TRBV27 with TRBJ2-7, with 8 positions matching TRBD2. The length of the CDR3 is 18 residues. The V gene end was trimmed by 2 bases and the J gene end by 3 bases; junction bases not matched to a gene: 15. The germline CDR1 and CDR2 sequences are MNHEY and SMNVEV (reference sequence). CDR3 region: CASSLRAAGTRGGYEQYF. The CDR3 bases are TGTGCCAGCAGTTTACGGGCGGCCGGGACTAGAGGCGGCTACGAGCAGTACTTC.

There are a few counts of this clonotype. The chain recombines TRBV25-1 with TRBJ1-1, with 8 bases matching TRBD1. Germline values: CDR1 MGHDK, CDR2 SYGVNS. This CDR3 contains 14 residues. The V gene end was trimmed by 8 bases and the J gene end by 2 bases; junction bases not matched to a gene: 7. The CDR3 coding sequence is TGTGCCAGCGCTGGGACAGGCCTAAACACTGAAGCTTTCTTT. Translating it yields CASAGTGLNTEAFF.

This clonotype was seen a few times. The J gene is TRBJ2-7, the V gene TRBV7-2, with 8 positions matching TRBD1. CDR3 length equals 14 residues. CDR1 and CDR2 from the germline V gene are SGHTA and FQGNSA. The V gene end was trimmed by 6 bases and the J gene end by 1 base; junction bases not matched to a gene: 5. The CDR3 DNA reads TGTGCCAGCAGTCGGGACAGGATATCCTACGAGCAGTACTTC. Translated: CASSRDRISYEQYF.

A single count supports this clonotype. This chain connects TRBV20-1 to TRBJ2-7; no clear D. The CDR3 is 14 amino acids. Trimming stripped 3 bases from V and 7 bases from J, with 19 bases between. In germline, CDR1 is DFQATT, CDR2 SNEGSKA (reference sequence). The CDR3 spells CSASRSLAIGEQYF. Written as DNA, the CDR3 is TGCAGTGCTAGCAGATCTCTCGCCATCGGAGAGCAGTACTTC.

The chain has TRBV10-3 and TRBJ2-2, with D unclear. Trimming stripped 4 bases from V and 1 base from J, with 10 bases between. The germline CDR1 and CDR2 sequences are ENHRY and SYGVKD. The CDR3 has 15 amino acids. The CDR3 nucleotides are TGTGCCATCAGTGGGATTCGGAAGAACACCGGGGAGCTGTTTTTT. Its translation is CAISGIRKNTGELFF.

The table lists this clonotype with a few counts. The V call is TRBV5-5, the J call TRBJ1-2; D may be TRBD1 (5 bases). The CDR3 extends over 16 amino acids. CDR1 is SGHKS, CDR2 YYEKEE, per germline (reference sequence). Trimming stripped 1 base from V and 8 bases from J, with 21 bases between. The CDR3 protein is CASSLWQDIPSGGYTF. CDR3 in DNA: TGTGCCAGCAGCTTGTGGCAGGACATACCCAGCGGAGGCTACACCTTC.

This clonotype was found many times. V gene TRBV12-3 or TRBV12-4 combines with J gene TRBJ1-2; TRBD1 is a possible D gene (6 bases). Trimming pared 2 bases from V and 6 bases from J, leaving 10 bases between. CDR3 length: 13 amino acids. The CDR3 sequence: CASSLFSGDGYTF. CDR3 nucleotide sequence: TGTGCCAGCAGTTTATTTTCAGGGGATGGCTACACCTTC.

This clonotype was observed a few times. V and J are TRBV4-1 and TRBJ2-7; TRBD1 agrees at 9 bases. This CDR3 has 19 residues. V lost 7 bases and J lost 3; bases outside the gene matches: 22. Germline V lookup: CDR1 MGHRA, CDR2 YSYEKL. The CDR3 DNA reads TGCGCCAGCACCCCTACAGGGGGCTCGGAACTCCCTGGCTACTACGAGCAGTACTTC. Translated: CASTPTGGSELPGYYEQYF.

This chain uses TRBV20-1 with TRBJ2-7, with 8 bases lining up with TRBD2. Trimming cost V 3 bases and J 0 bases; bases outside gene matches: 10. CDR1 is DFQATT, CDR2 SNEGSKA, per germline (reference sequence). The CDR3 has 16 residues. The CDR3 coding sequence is TGCAGTGCTAGCGCTTGGCAGCGGGGGAGCTCCTACGAGCAGTACTTC. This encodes CSASAWQRGSSYEQYF.

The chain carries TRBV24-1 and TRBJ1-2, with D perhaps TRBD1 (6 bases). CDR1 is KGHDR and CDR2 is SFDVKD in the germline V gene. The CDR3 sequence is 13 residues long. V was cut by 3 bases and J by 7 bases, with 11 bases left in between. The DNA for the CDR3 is TGTGCCACCAGTGATCCAGGGGAATCTGGCTACACCTTC. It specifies CATSDPGESGYTF.

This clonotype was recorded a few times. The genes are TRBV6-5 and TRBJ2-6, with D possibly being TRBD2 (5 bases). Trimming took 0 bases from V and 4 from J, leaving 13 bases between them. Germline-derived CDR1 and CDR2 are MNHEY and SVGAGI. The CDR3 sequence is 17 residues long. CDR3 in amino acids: CASSYSIPGNGANVLTF. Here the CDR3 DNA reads TGTGCCAGCAGTTACTCCATCCCCGGGAACGGGGCCAACGTCCTGACTTTC.

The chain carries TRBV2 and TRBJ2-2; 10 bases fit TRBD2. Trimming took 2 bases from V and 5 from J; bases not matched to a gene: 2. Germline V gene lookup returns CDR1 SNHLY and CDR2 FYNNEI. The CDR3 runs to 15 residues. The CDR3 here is CASSERGLATGELFF. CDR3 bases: TGTGCCAGCAGTGAAAGGGGACTAGCGACCGGGGAGCTGTTTTTT.

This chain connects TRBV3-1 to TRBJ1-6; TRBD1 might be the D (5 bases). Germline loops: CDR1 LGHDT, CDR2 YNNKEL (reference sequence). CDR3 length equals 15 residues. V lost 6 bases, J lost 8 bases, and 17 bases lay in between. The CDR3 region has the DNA TGTGCCAGCAGACGATTTGGGGGTTTTGATTCACCCCTCCACTTT. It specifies CASRRFGGFDSPLHF.

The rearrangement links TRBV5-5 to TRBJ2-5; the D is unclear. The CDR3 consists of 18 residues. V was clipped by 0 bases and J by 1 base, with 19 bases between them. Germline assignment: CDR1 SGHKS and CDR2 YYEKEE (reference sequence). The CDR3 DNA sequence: TGTGCCAGCAGCTTGGTTGGGGTGATGGGCCTCGTCCAAGAGACCCAGTACTTC. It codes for CASSLVGVMGLVQETQYF.

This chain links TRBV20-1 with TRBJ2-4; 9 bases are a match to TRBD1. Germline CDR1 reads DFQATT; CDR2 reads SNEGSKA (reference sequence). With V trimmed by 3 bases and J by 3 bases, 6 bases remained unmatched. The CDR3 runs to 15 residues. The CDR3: CSARETTGGKNIQYF. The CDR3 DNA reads TGCAGTGCTAGGGAAACGACAGGGGGCAAAAACATTCAGTACTTC.

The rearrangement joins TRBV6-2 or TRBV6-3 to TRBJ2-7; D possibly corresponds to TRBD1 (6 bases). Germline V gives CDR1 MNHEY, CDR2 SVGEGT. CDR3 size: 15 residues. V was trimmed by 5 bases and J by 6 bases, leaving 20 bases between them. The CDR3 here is CASSRTTARGPEQYF. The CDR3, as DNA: TGTGCCAGCAGTAGAACAACCGCCAGGGGTCCCGAGCAGTACTTC.

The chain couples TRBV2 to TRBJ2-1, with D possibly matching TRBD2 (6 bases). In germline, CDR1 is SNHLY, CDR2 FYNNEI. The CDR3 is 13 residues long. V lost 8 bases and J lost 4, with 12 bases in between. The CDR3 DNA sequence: TGTGCCAGCGAGACTAGTACGTACAATGAGCAGTTCTTC. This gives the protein CASETSTYNEQFF.

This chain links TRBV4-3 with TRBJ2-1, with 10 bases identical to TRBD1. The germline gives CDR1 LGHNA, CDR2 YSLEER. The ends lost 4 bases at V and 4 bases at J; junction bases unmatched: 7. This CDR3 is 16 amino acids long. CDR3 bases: TGCGCCAGCAGCCTAGACGGACAGGGGGGTTACAATGAGCAGTTCTTC. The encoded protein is CASSLDGQGGYNEQFF.

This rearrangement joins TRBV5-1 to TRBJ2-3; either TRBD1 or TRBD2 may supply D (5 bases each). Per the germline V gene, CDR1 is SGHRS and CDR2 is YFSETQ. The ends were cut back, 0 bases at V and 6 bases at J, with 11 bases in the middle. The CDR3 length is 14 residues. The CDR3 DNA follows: TGCGCCAGCAGCTTGGGGGCAGGGAGTGATACGCAGTATTTT. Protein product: CASSLGAGSDTQYF.

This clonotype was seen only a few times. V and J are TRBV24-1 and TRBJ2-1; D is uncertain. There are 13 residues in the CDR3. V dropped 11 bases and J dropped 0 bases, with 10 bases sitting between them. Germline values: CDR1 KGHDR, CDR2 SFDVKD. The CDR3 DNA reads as TGTGCCATACGGACGAGCTCCTACAATGAGCAGTTCTTC. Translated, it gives CAIRTSSYNEQFF.

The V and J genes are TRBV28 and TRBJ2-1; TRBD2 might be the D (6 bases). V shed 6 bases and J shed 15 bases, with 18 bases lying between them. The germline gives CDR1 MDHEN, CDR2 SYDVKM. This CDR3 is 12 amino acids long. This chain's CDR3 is CASSSRDSWWFF. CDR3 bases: TGTGCCAGCAGCTCCCGGGACTCCTGGTGGTTCTTC. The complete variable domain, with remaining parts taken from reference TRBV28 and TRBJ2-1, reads DVKVTQSSRYLVKRTGEKVFLECVQDMDHENMFWYRQDPGLGLRLIYFSYDVKMKEKGDIPEGYSVSREKKERFSLILESASTNQTSMYLCASSSRDSWWFFGPGTRLTVL.

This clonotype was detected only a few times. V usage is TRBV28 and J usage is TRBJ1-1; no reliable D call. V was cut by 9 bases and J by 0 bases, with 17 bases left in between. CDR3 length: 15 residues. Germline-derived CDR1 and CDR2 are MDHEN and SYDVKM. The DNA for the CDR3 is TGTGCCAGTATTCCCCCAAGGAACATGAACACTGAAGCTTTCTTT. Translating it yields CASIPPRNMNTEAFF.

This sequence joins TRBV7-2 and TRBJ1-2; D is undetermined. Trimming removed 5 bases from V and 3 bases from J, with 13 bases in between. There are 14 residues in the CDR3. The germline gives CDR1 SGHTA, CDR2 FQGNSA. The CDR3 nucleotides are TGTGCCAGCAGCCAACCTTGGCGGGACTATGGCTACACCTTC. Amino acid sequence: CASSQPWRDYGYTF.

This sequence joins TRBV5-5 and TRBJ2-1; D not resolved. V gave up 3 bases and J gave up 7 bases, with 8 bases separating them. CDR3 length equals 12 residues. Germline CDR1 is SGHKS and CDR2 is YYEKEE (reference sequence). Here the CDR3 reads CASSSQPNEQFF. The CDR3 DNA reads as TGTGCCAGCAGCTCCCAGCCAAATGAGCAGTTCTTC.

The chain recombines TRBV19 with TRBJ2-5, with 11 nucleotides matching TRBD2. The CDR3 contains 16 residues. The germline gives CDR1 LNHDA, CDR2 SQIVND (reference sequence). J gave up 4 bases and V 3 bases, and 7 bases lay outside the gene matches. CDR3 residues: CASSIVTSGIRETQYF. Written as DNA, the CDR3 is TGTGCCAGTAGTATTGTGACTAGCGGGATCCGAGAGACCCAGTACTTC.

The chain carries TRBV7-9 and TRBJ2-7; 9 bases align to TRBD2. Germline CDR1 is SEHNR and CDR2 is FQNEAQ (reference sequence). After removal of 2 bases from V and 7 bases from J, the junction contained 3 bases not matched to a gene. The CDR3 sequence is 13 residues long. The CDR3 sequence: CASSLWTSEEQYF. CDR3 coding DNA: TGTGCCAGCAGCTTATGGACTAGCGAGGAGCAGTACTTC.